Presented here are 30 T cell receptor beta chains from one specimen sequenced in a study of blood T cell repertoires in COVID-19. The data were produced by immunoSEQ multiplex PCR, yet TCRdb's version contains in-frame clones alone and is incomplete. The sample has 150,000 to 200,000 clones, 89% seen once. Material: peripheral blood. The source is a man between 18 and 29 years old who had recovered from COVID-19.

The chain joins TRBV3-1 (or the pseudogene TRBV3-2) to TRBJ2-5; D uncertain. Germline V gives CDR1 LGHDT, CDR2 YNNKEL (reference sequence). Trimming stripped 1 base from V and 5 bases from J, with 5 bases between. The CDR3 length is 12 residues. The CDR3 nucleotides read TGTGCCAGCAGCCAAGTTTCGGAGACCCAGTACTTC. Protein: CASSQVSETQYF.

This clone has a handful of counts. The chain couples TRBV2 to TRBJ2-2; 11 positions match TRBD2. Germline assignment: CDR1 SNHLY and CDR2 FYNNEI. Losses at the gene ends were 5 bases for V and 3 bases for J; bases not matched to a gene: 5. This CDR3 comprises 16 residues. The CDR3 sequence: CASSSLAGADTGELFF. CDR3 nucleotide sequence: TGTGCCAGCAGTTCACTAGCGGGAGCGGACACCGGGGAGCTGTTTTTT.

V gene TRBV19 combines with J gene TRBJ2-1; 7 bases are a match to TRBD2. This CDR3 contains 15 residues. Germline values: CDR1 LNHDA, CDR2 SQIVND (reference sequence). The ends lost 6 bases at V and 8 bases at J; junction bases unmatched: 13. The CDR3 bases are TGTGCCAGTAGACGGGGGGAGTTGGAGCGAGATGAGCAGTTCTTC. The encoded protein is CASRRGELERDEQFF.

The gene calls are TRBV12-3 or TRBV12-4 and TRBJ1-2, with D possibly TRBD1 on 5 matching bases. The CDR3 loop spans 13 amino acids. V gave up 6 bases and J gave up 7 bases, with 15 bases separating them. CDR3 DNA sequence: TGTGCCAGCAGCCCGCCAGGGAGGACTGGCTACACCTTC. Translated: CASSPPGRTGYTF.

J is TRBJ2-1 and V is TRBV28; 8 nucleotides align to TRBD2. After removal of 2 bases from V and 9 bases from J, the junction contained 9 bases not matched to a gene. There are 15 residues in the CDR3. Germline V gene sequence: CDR1 MDHEN, CDR2 SYDVKM. In DNA form, the CDR3 reads TGTGCCAGCAGTTTAAGGGCGGGAGGTCTCCCTGAGCAGTTCTTC. The encoded protein is CASSLRAGGLPEQFF.

The rearrangement links TRBV28 to TRBJ1-4; D is ambiguous. Germline V gene sequence: CDR1 MDHEN, CDR2 SYDVKM. The V and J ends lost 6 bases and 0 bases respectively, with 11 bases between them. The CDR3 is 15 residues long. The CDR3 sequence is CASRDSGATNEKLFF. CDR3 in DNA: TGTGCCAGCAGGGATTCGGGTGCAACTAATGAAAAACTGTTTTTT.

CDR3 in amino acids: CASSLDYQETQYF. The CDR3 DNA follows: TGTGCCAGCAGCTTAGACTATCAAGAGACCCAGTACTTC. The gene calls are TRBV7-9 and TRBJ2-5; D unclear. This CDR3 contains 13 residues. Germline V lookup: CDR1 SEHNR, CDR2 FQNEAQ (reference sequence). Trimming removed 1 base at V and 2 bases at J, with 5 bases between.

The V gene is TRBV7-3, the J gene TRBJ2-1, with TRBD1 matching over 8 bases. After removal of 4 bases from V and 10 bases from J, the junction contained 12 bases not matched to a gene. CDR1 and CDR2 from the germline V gene are SGHTA and FQGTGA. This CDR3 region has 15 residues. This chain's CDR3 is CASSSSGTGLGEQFF. CDR3 bases: TGTGCCAGCAGCTCCTCGGGGACAGGTTTGGGCGAGCAGTTCTTC.

This clone was seen just once. The J gene is TRBJ2-2, the V gene TRBV27; TRBD1 is a possible D gene (5 bases). V was trimmed by 5 bases and J by 4 bases, leaving 8 bases between them. The CDR3 has 13 amino acids. CDR1 and CDR2 (germline): MNHEY, SMNVEV (reference sequence). The DNA for the CDR3 is TGTGCCAGCAGTCCCCAGGGCACCGGGGAGCTGTTTTTT. The encoded protein is CASSPQGTGELFF.

The V call is TRBV9, the J call TRBJ1-1; a weak D match, TRBD1 (6 bases). V lost 3 bases to trimming and J lost 5 bases, with 14 bases between them. The CDR3 length is 14 residues. In germline, CDR1 is SGDLS, CDR2 YYNGEE. The CDR3 DNA reads TGTGCCAGCAGCGCCCAAGGGGGGGAAACTGAAGCTTTCTTT. Translation: CASSAQGGETEAFF.

The chain recombines TRBV5-6 with TRBJ2-7, with D perhaps TRBD1 (5 bases). The CDR3 has 15 residues. V gave up 0 bases and J gave up 4 bases, with 14 bases separating them. Per the germline V gene, CDR1 is SGHDT and CDR2 is YYEEEE. The CDR3 region is CASSLGPTASYEQYF. The DNA for the CDR3 is TGTGCCAGCAGCTTGGGGCCGACAGCTTCATACGAGCAGTACTTC.

This clone has just one count. The genes are TRBV29-1 and TRBJ2-5, with D unresolved. This CDR3 has 13 amino acids. V lost 6 bases to trimming and J lost 2 bases, with 13 bases between them. Germline loops: CDR1 SQVTM, CDR2 ANQGSEA. The DNA for the CDR3 is TGCAGCGTGGATGGAGAGTATCAAGAGACCCAGTACTTC. Translation gives CSVDGEYQETQYF.

V gene TRBV19 combines with J gene TRBJ1-6, with a possible D match to TRBD1 (5 bases). CDR3 length equals 13 residues. The V end was cut by 8 bases, the J end by 12 bases, with 17 bases between. Germline CDR1 reads LNHDA; CDR2 reads SQIVND (reference sequence). The CDR3 loop reads CASASTAFEPLHF. In DNA, the CDR3 is TGTGCCAGTGCTTCGACAGCCTTTGAACCCCTCCACTTT. The full variable domain, in which reference TRBV19 and TRBJ1-6 provide the parts outside the CDR3, is DGGITQSPKYLFRKEGQNVTLSCEQNLNHDAMYWYRQDPGQGLRLIYYSQIVNDFQKGDIAEGYSVSREKKESFPLTVTSAQKNPTAFYLCASASTAFEPLHFGNGTRLTVT.

V usage is TRBV11-2 and J usage is TRBJ1-5, with D tentatively TRBD1 (5 bases). V was shortened by 5 bases and J by 6 bases, with 20 bases between the two germline ends. The CDR3 covers 16 residues. Germline CDR1 and CDR2: SGHAT and FQNNGV. The CDR3, as DNA: TGTGCCAGCAGCAAAGGAGATTTTGGGGCGATTCAGCCCCAGCATTTT. Its translation is CASSKGDFGAIQPQHF.

The chain is built from TRBV11-2 and TRBJ1-5, with no clear D. Germline-derived CDR1 and CDR2 are SGHAT and FQNNGV. The CDR3 extends over 14 amino acids. Trimming removed 4 bases from V and 4 bases from J, with 11 bases in between. As DNA, the CDR3 is TGTGCCAGCAGCTACCGGGGAGGAAATCAGCCCCAGCATTTT. It translates to CASSYRGGNQPQHF. Complete variable domain (other parts from reference TRBV11-2 and TRBJ1-5): EAGVAQSPRYKIIEKRQSVAFWCNPISGHATLYWYQQILGQGPKLLIQFQNNGVVDDSQLPKDRFSAERLKGVDSTLKIQPAKLEDSAVYLCASSYRGGNQPQHFGDGTRLSIL.

This sequence joins TRBV25-1 and TRBJ2-1; D remains ambiguous. Germline V gene sequence: CDR1 MGHDK, CDR2 SYGVNS. The CDR3 contains 14 residues. V gave up 4 bases and J gave up 9 bases, with 16 bases separating them. CDR3 nucleotide sequence: TGTGCCAGCAGTGCCCTCCCAGAAGGCGGTGAGCAGTTCTTC. It translates to CASSALPEGGEQFF.

This chain links TRBV19 with TRBJ2-1, with D uncertain. V lost 6 bases and J lost 0, with 12 bases in between. Germline V CDR1 and CDR2: LNHDA, SQIVND (reference sequence). There are 15 residues in the CDR3. CDR3 DNA sequence: TGTGCCAGTAGCCTAACTTCCTACTCCTACAATGAGCAGTTCTTC. Its translation is CASSLTSYSYNEQFF.

The chain is built from TRBV19 and TRBJ2-7; 10 bases are a match to TRBD2. The CDR3 is 15 residues long. Germline loops: CDR1 LNHDA, CDR2 SQIVND (reference sequence). V dropped 0 bases and J dropped 5; count of bases not matched to a gene: 4. The CDR3, as DNA: TGTGCCAGTAGTATAGAAGGTCTAGCGGGAGACGAGCAGTACTTC. Its translation: CASSIEGLAGDEQYF.

The chain uses TRBV19 and TRBJ2-2; no firm D call. Germline V gene sequence: CDR1 LNHDA, CDR2 SQIVND (reference sequence). This CDR3 region has 13 residues. Trimming stripped 2 bases from V and 1 base from J, with 2 bases between. The CDR3 bases are TGTGCCAGTAGTATACAGAACACCGGGGAGCTGTTTTTT. Encoded protein: CASSIQNTGELFF. The whole variable domain, remainder taken from reference TRBV19 and TRBJ2-2, is DGGITQSPKYLFRKEGQNVTLSCEQNLNHDAMYWYRQDPGQGLRLIYYSQIVNDFQKGDIAEGYSVSREKKESFPLTVTSAQKNPTAFYLCASSIQNTGELFFGEGSRLTVL.

This clone was seen only once. The rearrangement uses TRBV6-5 and TRBJ2-5, with 7 bases lining up with TRBD1. The germline gives CDR1 MNHEY, CDR2 SVGAGI. The CDR3 length is 14 residues. V gave up 6 bases and J gave up 5 bases; unmatched junction bases: 9. CDR3 sequence: CASRTTGDTETQYF. In nucleotides, the CDR3 is TGTGCCAGCAGAACCACAGGGGATACGGAGACCCAGTACTTC.

This clone was seen just once. The V call is TRBV30, the J call TRBJ1-1; no firm D call. The CDR3 totals 11 residues. CDR1 and CDR2 (germline): GTSNPN, SVGIG (reference sequence). V was clipped by 1 base and J by 8 bases, with 8 bases between them. CDR3 amino acids: CAWSEEQEAFF. DNA for the CDR3: TGTGCCTGGAGTGAAGAGCAAGAAGCTTTCTTT.

The gene calls are TRBV19 and TRBJ2-3; D possibly corresponds to TRBD1 (7 bases). The CDR3 runs 14 residues. V lost 10 bases and J lost 5, with 19 bases in between. CDR1 and CDR2 from the germline V gene are LNHDA and SQIVND (reference sequence). CDR3 protein: CATRWRGLGDTQYF. The CDR3 DNA is TGTGCCACCCGTTGGAGGGGGCTGGGAGATACGCAGTATTTT.

This clone showed up just a few times. The chain employs TRBV9 and TRBJ2-7, with D possibly matching TRBD2 (5 bases). There are 13 residues in the CDR3. The V end lost 4 bases, the J end lost 4 bases, and 12 bases lay between the germline ends. Germline loops: CDR1 SGDLS, CDR2 YYNGEE. The CDR3 DNA reads as TGTGCCAGCAGCAAAGAGGGCAGATACGAGCAGTACTTC. It yields the protein CASSKEGRYEQYF.

The V call is TRBV7-9, the J call TRBJ1-1; 10 bases map to TRBD1. With V trimmed by 5 bases and J by 0 bases, 15 bases remained unmatched. Germline CDR1 and CDR2: SEHNR and FQNEAQ (reference sequence). There are 19 residues in the CDR3. Here the CDR3 reads CASSALRGQGKIMNTEAFF. The CDR3 DNA is TGTGCCAGCAGCGCTTTAAGGGGACAGGGGAAAATTATGAACACTGAAGCTTTCTTT.

The gene calls are TRBV28 and TRBJ2-1; 11 nucleotides match TRBD2. In germline, CDR1 is MDHEN, CDR2 SYDVKM. The CDR3 loop spans 15 amino acids. J lost 7 bases, V lost 4 bases, and 6 bases had no gene match. The CDR3 nucleotides read TGTGCCAGCAGTTCTAGCGGGAGGACGTTGAATGAGCAGTTCTTC. Amino acids: CASSSSGRTLNEQFF.

V and J are TRBV7-8 and TRBJ1-5; D not certain. The CDR3 has 15 residues. The V and J ends lost 0 bases and 0 bases respectively, with 6 bases between them. Germline CDR1 SGHVS, CDR2 FQNEAQ. The CDR3 loop is CASSLAALSNQPQHF. In DNA form, the CDR3 reads TGTGCCAGCAGCTTAGCAGCACTTAGCAATCAGCCCCAGCATTTT.

The chain employs TRBV13 and TRBJ2-1; perhaps TRBD2 as D (6 bases). Between the trimmed V and J ends, which lost 0 bases and 4 bases, there was a span of 19 bases. The germline V gene has CDR1 PRHDT and CDR2 FYEKMQ (reference sequence). The length of the CDR3 is 18 residues. The CDR3 region has the DNA TGTGCCAGCAGCTTAGGCCTGGGGGTCGGAGGGATATACAATGAGCAGTTCTTC. Its translation is CASSLGLGVGGIYNEQFF.

This chain joins TRBV7-9 and TRBJ1-1, with TRBD1 matching 8 bases. Germline loops: CDR1 SEHNR, CDR2 FQNEAQ (reference sequence). V lost 3 bases to trimming and J lost 0 bases; unmatched junction nucleotides: 9. CDR3 length: 17 residues. The CDR3 spells CASSLGTGGRVNTEAFF. In DNA, the CDR3 is TGTGCCAGCAGCTTGGGCACAGGGGGTAGGGTGAACACTGAAGCTTTCTTT.

CDR3 region: CASSLVITGELFF. The CDR3 nucleotides read TGTGCCAGCAGCCTAGTAATCACCGGGGAGCTGTTTTTT. The chain carries TRBV3-1 (or the pseudogene TRBV3-2) and TRBJ2-2; D is unresolved. Germline CDR1 and CDR2: LGHDT and YNNKEL (reference sequence). The CDR3 loop spans 13 amino acids. The V gene lost 4 bases and the J gene lost 4 bases, with 7 bases spanning the gap.

The rearrangement uses TRBV28 and TRBJ2-7; 7 bases map to TRBD2. The CDR3 totals 12 residues. The junction had 4 bases not matched to a gene; V was cut back by 7 bases and J by 4 bases. The germline V gene encodes CDR1 MDHEN and CDR2 SYDVKM. This chain's CDR3 is CASKGGMYEQYF. The CDR3 DNA sequence: TGTGCCAGCAAGGGAGGGATGTACGAGCAGTACTTC.